This TCR beta chain is from a study of T-cell reconstitution after alpha-beta-depleted transplantation in children. Study results and limitations: It was reported that alpha-beta T cells came from several hundred expanded graft clones (about two months after transplant).

This sample's TCRbeta library carried unique molecular identifier barcodes. TCRdb redid the calling of the PCR reads with MiXCR, one entry per CDR3 protein. The table has some 300,000 distinct CDR3 sequences, about 9.5% seen once; the top ten hold less than 9%. This CDR3 has 16 amino acids. The germline CDR1 and CDR2 sequences are MNHEY and SVGAGI. Deletions cut 3 bases from V and 0 bases from J, with 12 bases between. This clonotype was seen many times. Antigen unknown. This clonotype was sampled from a boy in the first two years of life with acute myeloid leukemia, due to receive a stem cell transplant. The chain uses TRBV6-5 and TRBJ1-3, with D unresolved. This material consisted of PBMCs, taken before TCRalphabeta/CD19-depleted stem cell transplant. CDR3 coding DNA: TGTGCCAGCAGTTATAAGGAGACCCACTCTGGAAACACCATATATTTT. This sequence encodes CASSYKETHSGNTIYF.